This T cell receptor beta chain was recorded in a study of shared clonotypes between healthy human individuals. Details on this clone: Its antigen is unidentified.

Positively selected for CCR7, the CD45RO-negative cells used as naive CD8 cells excluded terminally differentiated effector memory CD45RA+ cells. Measured with immunoSEQ multiplex PCR; TCRdb has only the in-frame clones, and not every one. The sample carries some 2 million clones, roughly 94% recorded once. Overall study findings and caveats: In general, naive subsets displayed greater estimated richness than memory subsets did.

This CDR3 comprises 16 residues. V dropped 3 bases and J dropped 5; count of bases not matched to a gene: 10. Germline lookup yields CDR1 MNHEY and CDR2 SMNVEV (reference sequence). The chain combines TRBV27 with TRBJ2-1; 7 bases are a match to TRBD2. This TCR derives from a man younger than 35 in good health. Specimen: naive CD8+ T cells sorted from blood. The CDR3: CASSLGGGPLDNEQFF. CDR3 bases: TGTGCCAGCAGTTTGGGGGGAGGGCCTTTGGACAATGAGCAGTTCTTC.